This TCR beta chain emerged from a study of graft-versus-host responses after intestinal transplantation. Study in general: Grafts that recipients had were multivisceral, liver-intestinal, or isolated intestinal transplants. Recipients across the board were started on anti-thymocyte globulin induction, then kept on tacrolimus and steroids for about 3 years.

The CDR3 runs to 18 residues. The germline V gene has CDR1 SQVTM and CDR2 ANQGSEA. Germline trimming cut 1 base from V and 4 bases from J; bases unmatched to any gene: 8. Assay used: immunoSEQ multiplex PCR; TCRdb lists only in-frame clones, some missing. Of 15,000 or so clones listed, approximately 89% are singletons. The TCR sequence derives from a human patient who received an intestinal transplant, so some T cells may come from the graft donor. The V and J genes are TRBV29-1 and TRBJ2-2; 14 bases align to TRBD2. Sequencing was performed on PBMCs, taken roughly 110 days after intestinal transplant. CDR3 nucleotides: TGCAGCGTTGAAGGGGTCGGGACTAGCGGGAGCGGCACCGGGGAGCTGTTTTTT. It encodes CSVEGVGTSGSGTGELFF.